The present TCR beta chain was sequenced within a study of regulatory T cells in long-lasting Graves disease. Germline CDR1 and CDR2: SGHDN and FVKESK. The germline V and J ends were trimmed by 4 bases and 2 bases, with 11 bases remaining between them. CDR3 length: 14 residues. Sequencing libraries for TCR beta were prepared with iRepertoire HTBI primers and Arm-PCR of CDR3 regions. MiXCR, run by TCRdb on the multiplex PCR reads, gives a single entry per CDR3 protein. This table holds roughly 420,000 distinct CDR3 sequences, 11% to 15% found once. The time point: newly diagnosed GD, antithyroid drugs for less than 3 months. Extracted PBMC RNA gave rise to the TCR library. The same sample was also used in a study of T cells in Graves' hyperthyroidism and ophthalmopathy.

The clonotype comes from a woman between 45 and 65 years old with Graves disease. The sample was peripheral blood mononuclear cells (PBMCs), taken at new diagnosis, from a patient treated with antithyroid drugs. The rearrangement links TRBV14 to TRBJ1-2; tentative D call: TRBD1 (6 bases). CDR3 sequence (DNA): TGTGCCAGCAGCCCCCCGGACAGCAACTATGGCTACACCTTC. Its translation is CASSPPDSNYGYTF.